This TCR beta chain came from a study of cytomegalovirus exposure and HLA in healthy donors. Study summary: An earlier analysis identified 95 million to 120 million unique TCR beta sequences in 150 million to 200 million T cells.

Primers for the PCR totalled 60 Vbeta and 13 Jbeta. The table came from immunoSEQ multiplex PCR; TCRdb's copy has only in-frame clones and leaves some out. The table has over 150,000 clones, 75% to 85% seen once; the top ten hold under 15%. The trim removed 5 bases at V and 5 bases at J, leaving 3 bases unmatched. Germline CDR1 reads SGHTA; CDR2 reads FQGNSA. The CDR3 totals 13 residues. The sample was PBMCs. The sequence derives from a woman aged 50 to 60 in good health and CMV-seropositive. This rearrangement joins TRBV7-2 to TRBJ2-7; 10 positions match TRBD1. This CDR3 reads CASSGDRGNEQYF. The CDR3 DNA sequence: TGTGCCAGCAGCGGGGACAGGGGAAACGAGCAGTACTTC.